This TCR beta chain was profiled in a study of shared clonotypes between healthy human individuals. About the research overall: Every donor yielded three CD4 naive, three CD4 memory, two CD8 naive and one CD8 memory plate. Study outcomes and limitations: Naive subsets, compared against memory subsets, generally had larger estimated richness values.

Notes on this clone: The antigen is not known.

Profiling relied on immunoSEQ multiplex PCR, and the TCRdb table lists in-frame clones only, not all of them. Of around 1,000,000 clones listed, roughly 80% are singletons. Both subsets, CD45RA+ naive and CD45RA-negative memory, were split from the CD4+ cells. The CDR3 runs 15 residues. Trimming removed 4 bases from V and 2 bases from J, with 13 bases in between. Specimen: memory CD4+ T cells from PBMCs. Subset here: CD45RA-negative fraction. V gene TRBV5-3 combines with J gene TRBJ1-3; D not resolved. TRBV5-3 is assigned to the ORF class and has an uncertain function. This TCR was recovered from a young man in good health. Some clones in this sample may be carry-over from other donors' samples. The CDR3 nucleotides are TGTGCCAGAAGCCTGGCGGACGTGACTGGAAACACCATATATTTT. Protein sequence: CARSLADVTGNTIYF.